Following are 13 T cell receptor beta chains from one sample sequenced in a study of CXCR4 blockade with PD-1 therapy in pancreatic cancer. TCRdb keeps only in-frame clones here, not all; method: immunoSEQ multiplex PCR. There are about 4,000 clones in the sample; roughly 41% occur only once, and around a sixth lies in the top ten. Sequenced material: tumor tissue. The receptors stem from a human donor with pancreatic ductal adenocarcinoma.

The chain combines TRBV25-1 with TRBJ2-6, with D possibly called TRBD1 or TRBD2 (6 bases each). This CDR3 comprises 15 residues. In germline, CDR1 is MGHDK, CDR2 SYGVNS. The V end was cut by 6 bases, the J end by 4 bases, with 13 bases between. CDR3 DNA sequence: TGTGCCAGCAGGGGGGGCCGGCCCGGGGCCAACGTCCTGACTTTC. It translates to CASRGGRPGANVLTF.

This clone was observed a handful of times. The chain joins TRBV6-4 to TRBJ2-2; D remains unclear. The CDR3 has 13 amino acids. Germline values: CDR1 MRHNA, CDR2 SNTAGT. V was cut by 6 bases and J by 6 bases, with 11 bases left in between. The chain's CDR3 is CASSLGDSGELFF. The DNA of the CDR3 is TGTGCCAGCAGCCTCGGCGATTCCGGGGAGCTGTTTTTT.

V gene TRBV4-1 combines with J gene TRBJ2-7; D may be TRBD1 (6 bases). CDR1 is MGHRA and CDR2 is YSYEKL in the germline V gene. V lost 0 bases, J lost 6 bases, and 15 bases lay in between. This CDR3 has 15 amino acids. The CDR3 DNA follows: TGCGCCAGCAGCCAAGATAGGCAGGGGAGTCGCGAGCAGTACTTC. This gives the protein CASSQDRQGSREQYF.

The chain links TRBV6-8 to TRBJ1-5; maybe TRBD1 (5 bases). Trimming shortened V by 5 bases and J by 8 bases, and 16 bases separated the two germline ends. Germline CDR1 and CDR2: MNHGY and SAAAGT. The CDR3 covers 14 residues. CDR3 protein: CASSDLTDLEPQHF. The CDR3 region has the DNA TGTGCCAGCAGTGACCTGACAGATCTTGAGCCCCAGCATTTT.

The chain joins TRBV1 to TRBJ1-5. TRBV1 is a pseudogene. There are 15 residues in the CDR3. The CDR3 DNA reads TGCGCCAGCAGCCGTTCACGATTTGCTAATCAGCCCCAGCATTTT. This translates into CASSRSRFANQPQHF.

This sequence joins TRBV4-1 and TRBJ2-2, with unresolved D. CDR3 length equals 16 residues. The germline V and J ends were trimmed by 1 base and 4 bases, with 13 bases remaining between them. Germline lookup yields CDR1 MGHRA and CDR2 YSYEKL. The CDR3: CASSQGYPGPTGELFF. The CDR3 region has the DNA TGCGCCAGCAGCCAAGGTTATCCAGGACCCACCGGGGAGCTGTTTTTT.

The count of this clone is one. The chain is built from TRBV14 and TRBJ1-3, with unresolved D. CDR1 and CDR2 from the germline V gene are SGHDN and FVKESK. Trimming pared 1 base from V and 4 bases from J, leaving 11 bases between. There are 15 residues in the CDR3. In nucleotides, the CDR3 is TGTGCCAGCAGCCAAGCAGTAGGGTTCGGAAACACCATATATTTT. Amino acids: CASSQAVGFGNTIYF.

The gene calls are TRBV15 and TRBJ1-3, with no clear D. This CDR3 region has 15 residues. V was trimmed by 5 bases and J by 7 bases, leaving 18 bases between them. CDR1 LNHNV and CDR2 YYDKDF come from the germline V gene (reference sequence). CDR3 loop: CATSSIRVPVNTIYF. The DNA of the CDR3 is TGTGCCACCAGCTCCATTCGGGTCCCGGTGAACACCATATATTTT.

This chain joins TRBV29-1 and TRBJ1-3; TRBD1 matches at 8 bases. From germline, CDR1 is SQVTM and CDR2 ANQGSEA. Trimming removed 6 bases from V and 4 bases from J; junction bases left unmatched: 5. There are 13 residues in the CDR3. This CDR3 reads CSVGTGTGNTIYF. The CDR3 DNA follows: TGCAGCGTCGGGACAGGCACCGGAAACACCATATATTTT. Full variable domain (outside the CDR3, taken from reference TRBV29-1 and TRBJ1-3): SAVISQKPSRDICQRGTSLTIQCQVDSQVTMMFWYRQQPGQSLTLIATANQGSEATYESGFVIDKFPISRPNLTFSTLTVSNMSPEDSSIYLCSVGTGTGNTIYFGEGSWLTVV.

This clone turned up a few times. The chain is built from TRBV6-8 and TRBJ1-1, with no clear D. This CDR3 contains 15 residues. Per the germline V gene, CDR1 is MNHGY and CDR2 is SAAAGT. Trimming removed 6 bases at V and 0 bases at J, with 14 bases between. The DNA for the CDR3 is TGTGCCAGCAGGGTCCATTATAACATGAACACTGAAGCTTTCTTT. Its protein is CASRVHYNMNTEAFF.

This clone occurred a few times. This sequence joins TRBV25-1 and TRBJ1-2; TRBD1 matches 8 bases. Germline V gene lookup returns CDR1 MGHDK and CDR2 SYGVNS. V was clipped by 5 bases and J by 3 bases; unmatched bases: 5. The CDR3 is 14 amino acids. The CDR3 protein is CASSRQGKDYGYTF. The DNA of the CDR3 is TGTGCCAGCAGTCGACAGGGGAAGGACTATGGCTACACCTTC.

Relative to its sample, this clone is medium-sized (0.01 to 0.1%). The CDR3 DNA is TGTGCCAGCAGCACACCTGGGCCTATCTACACCTTC. This encodes CASSTPGPIYTF. V is TRBV6-8 and J is TRBJ1-2; D call uncertain. V lost 6 bases to trimming and J lost 10 bases, with 15 bases between them. The CDR3 is 12 residues long. CDR1 and CDR2 (germline): MNHGY, SAAAGT.

The rearrangement joins TRBV6-8 to TRBJ1-1, with a possible D match to TRBD1 (5 bases). Trimming removed 5 bases at V and 5 bases at J, with 15 bases between. The germline gives CDR1 MNHGY, CDR2 SAAAGT. This CDR3 region has 14 residues. CDR3 in amino acids: CASSIREFNTEAFF. CDR3 coding DNA: TGTGCCAGCAGTATCAGGGAGTTCAATACTGAAGCTTTCTTT.